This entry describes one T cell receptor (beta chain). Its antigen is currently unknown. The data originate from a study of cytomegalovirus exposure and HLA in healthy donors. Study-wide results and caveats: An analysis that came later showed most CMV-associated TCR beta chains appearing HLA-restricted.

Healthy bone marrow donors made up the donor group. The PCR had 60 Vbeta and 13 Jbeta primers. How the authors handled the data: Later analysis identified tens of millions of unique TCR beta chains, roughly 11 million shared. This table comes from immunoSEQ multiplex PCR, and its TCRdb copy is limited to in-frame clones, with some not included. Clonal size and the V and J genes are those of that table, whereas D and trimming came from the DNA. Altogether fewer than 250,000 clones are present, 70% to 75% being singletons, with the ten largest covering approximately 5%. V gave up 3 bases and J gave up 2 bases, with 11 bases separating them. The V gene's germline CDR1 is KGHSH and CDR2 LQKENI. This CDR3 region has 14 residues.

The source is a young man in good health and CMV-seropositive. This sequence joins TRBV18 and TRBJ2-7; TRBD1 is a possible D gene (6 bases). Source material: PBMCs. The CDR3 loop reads CASSPRTETYEQYF. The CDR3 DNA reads TGTGCCAGCTCACCGCGGACAGAAACCTACGAGCAGTACTTC.